These 31 T cell receptor beta chains originate from one sample sequenced in a study of T cell responses to AZD1222 COVID-19 vaccine. Repertoires were generated with immunoSEQ multiplex PCR, while TCRdb's copy carries only in-frame clones and drops some. In the table there are tens of thousands of clones, about 83% of which are singletons. The source material was peripheral blood, sampled on day 0 of AZD1222 vaccination. Source of these receptors: an adult in good health.

The gene calls are TRBV5-6 and TRBJ1-6; 10 bases match TRBD1. There are 15 residues in the CDR3. The V and J ends lost 4 bases and 5 bases, in that order; junction bases with no gene match: 3. The germline V gene has CDR1 SGHDT and CDR2 YYEEEE. The CDR3 sequence: CASSPGTGDNSPLHF. The CDR3 nucleotides are TGTGCCAGCAGCCCAGGGACAGGGGATAATTCACCCCTCCACTTT.

The chain carries TRBV27 and TRBJ1-4, with 8 bases identical to TRBD1. This CDR3 has 15 amino acids. Germline loops: CDR1 MNHEY, CDR2 SMNVEV (reference sequence). V dropped 4 bases and J dropped 12; count of bases not matched to a gene: 13. CDR3 amino acids: CASSSTGQGGTELFF. The CDR3 DNA is TGTGCCAGCAGTTCCACAGGACAGGGAGGGACCGAACTGTTTTTT.

This chain uses TRBV9 with TRBJ2-3, with D perhaps TRBD1 (5 bases). Germline CDR1 is SGDLS and CDR2 is YYNGEE. CDR3 length equals 15 residues. V was trimmed by 4 bases and J by 6 bases, leaving 18 bases between them. The CDR3 sequence: CASSLLPRRVDTQYF. The CDR3 DNA reads TGTGCCAGCAGCCTCCTCCCTCGCAGGGTGGATACGCAGTATTTT.

The chain is built from TRBV19 and TRBJ1-3, with D uncertain. Germline V CDR1 and CDR2: LNHDA, SQIVND (reference sequence). The CDR3 runs to 15 residues. The ends were cut back, 3 bases at V and 0 bases at J, with 9 bases in the middle. As DNA, the CDR3 is TGTGCCAGTAGTATTTTAAGGGCCTCTGGAAACACCATATATTTT. Translated, it gives CASSILRASGNTIYF.

V is TRBV6-5 and J is TRBJ1-5; the match to TRBD1 covers 7 bases. The CDR3 runs to 14 residues. V was pared by 5 bases and J by 5 bases, with 6 bases of the junction left unmatched. The germline V gene has CDR1 MNHEY and CDR2 SVGAGI. The CDR3 region is CASSTQGLDQPQHF. For the CDR3, the DNA is TGTGCCAGCAGTACACAGGGGCTCGATCAGCCCCAGCATTTT.

V usage is TRBV18 and J usage is TRBJ1-3; D is ambiguous. The CDR3 sequence is 13 residues long. The germline CDR1 and CDR2 sequences are KGHSH and LQKENI. Trimming cost V 3 bases and J 2 bases, with 5 bases left between them. The CDR3 loop is CASSPAAGNTIYF. The DNA for the CDR3 is TGTGCCAGCTCACCGGCAGCTGGAAACACCATATATTTT.

A single count supports this clone. The rearrangement uses TRBV25-1 and TRBJ2-2; 10 bases match TRBD2. The CDR3 totals 18 residues. Germline assignment: CDR1 MGHDK and CDR2 SYGVNS. V lost 1 base, J lost 9 bases, and 14 bases stayed unmatched. The CDR3 loop reads CASSELGFEEAGGRELFF. CDR3 coding DNA: TGTGCCAGCAGTGAATTAGGATTCGAGGAAGCGGGGGGGCGGGAGCTGTTTTTT. Full variable domain (missing parts from reference TRBV25-1 and TRBJ2-2): EADIYQTPRYLVIGTGKKITLECSQTMGHDKMYWYQQDPGMELHLIHYSYGVNSTEKGDLSSESTVSRIRTEHFPLTLESARPSHTSQYLCASSELGFEEAGGRELFFGEGSRLTVL.

The chain links TRBV27 to TRBJ2-5, with D unresolved. The CDR3 extends over 15 amino acids. Trimming left V 3 bases short and J 2 bases short, with 13 bases between. Germline values: CDR1 MNHEY, CDR2 SMNVEV (reference sequence). CDR3: CASSFWAYGQETQYF. The DNA for the CDR3 is TGTGCCAGCAGTTTTTGGGCCTACGGGCAAGAGACCCAGTACTTC.

For the CDR3, the DNA is TGTGCCAGCAGTTACTCGATGACTAGCGGGGGCACAGATACGCAGTATTTT. As protein: CASSYSMTSGGTDTQYF. The chain employs TRBV6-2 or TRBV6-3 and TRBJ2-3; 11 bases are shared with TRBD2. With V trimmed by 0 bases and J by 1 base, 3 bases remained unmatched. CDR3 length: 17 amino acids. Per germline, CDR1 MNHEY and CDR2 SVGEGT.

The CDR3 loop is CASSLGLRQHNQPQHF. The CDR3 DNA reads as TGTGCCAGCAGCTTAGGCCTAAGACAGCACAATCAGCCCCAGCATTTT. The gene calls are TRBV13 and TRBJ1-5, with TRBD1 as a possible D gene (5 bases). The CDR3 extends over 16 amino acids. The V and J ends lost 0 bases and 3 bases respectively, with 12 bases between them. Germline V gives CDR1 PRHDT, CDR2 FYEKMQ (reference sequence).

The V and J genes are TRBV20-1 and TRBJ1-1, with D unclear. V lost 7 bases to trimming and J lost 7 bases, with 7 bases between them. This CDR3 has 9 amino acids. Germline-derived CDR1 and CDR2 are DFQATT and SNEGSKA (reference sequence). CDR3 nucleotides: TGCAGTGGAAGTAGTGAAGCTTTCTTT. Translated, it gives CSGSSEAFF.

The chain combines TRBV2 with TRBJ2-7; D unclear. Looked up from germline, CDR1 is SNHLY and CDR2 is FYNNEI. The CDR3 length is 16 residues. V was shortened by 2 bases and J by 2 bases, with 16 bases between the two germline ends. The CDR3 loop reads CASSELVLLPTYEQYF. The CDR3 DNA is TGTGCCAGCAGTGAATTGGTTCTACTACCCACCTACGAGCAGTACTTC.

The chain couples TRBV19 to TRBJ2-7; 9 bases fit TRBD1. The CDR3 is 14 amino acids. Germline CDR1 is LNHDA and CDR2 is SQIVND (reference sequence). After removal of 3 bases from V and 4 bases from J, the junction contained 4 bases not matched to a gene. The CDR3 DNA reads as TGTGCCAGTAGTATGGACAGGGGTCCATACGAGCAGTACTTC. It encodes CASSMDRGPYEQYF. The full variable domain, rest sourced from reference TRBV19 and TRBJ2-7, is DGGITQSPKYLFRKEGQNVTLSCEQNLNHDAMYWYRQDPGQGLRLIYYSQIVNDFQKGDIAEGYSVSREKKESFPLTVTSAQKNPTAFYLCASSMDRGPYEQYFGPGTRLTVT.

The chain carries TRBV18 and TRBJ1-4; maybe TRBD1 (6 bases). The V gene lost 4 bases and the J gene lost 2 bases, with 11 bases spanning the gap. CDR3 length equals 15 residues. CDR1 KGHSH and CDR2 LQKENI come from the germline V gene. The DNA of the CDR3 is TGTGCCAGCTCACTCGACAGGTCTACTAATGAAAAACTGTTTTTT. Its protein product is CASSLDRSTNEKLFF.

This clone was detected a few times. V gene TRBV6-4 combines with J gene TRBJ2-3; a possible D gene is TRBD2 (7 bases). V was cut by 2 bases and J by 2 bases, with 8 bases left in between. Looked up from germline, CDR1 is MRHNA and CDR2 is SNTAGT. CDR3 length equals 14 residues. The chain's CDR3 is CASSDGGATDTQYF. As DNA, the CDR3 is TGTGCCAGCAGTGACGGGGGGGCCACAGATACGCAGTATTTT.

The CDR3 here is CASSWGQGEINSGYTF. Here the CDR3 DNA reads TGTGCCAGCAGCTGGGGACAGGGAGAAATCAATAGTGGCTACACCTTC. V usage is TRBV7-9 and J usage is TRBJ1-2; 9 positions agree with TRBD1. The germline gives CDR1 SEHNR, CDR2 FQNEAQ (reference sequence). V lost 4 bases to trimming and J lost 7 bases; unmatched junction nucleotides: 13. The CDR3 totals 16 residues.

The chain employs TRBV7-9 and TRBJ1-3; possibly TRBD1 for D (6 bases). The CDR3 totals 16 residues. V gave up 6 bases and J gave up 2 bases, with 17 bases separating them. From germline, CDR1 is SEHNR and CDR2 FQNEAQ (reference sequence). CDR3 DNA: TGTGCCAGCAGAAACACAGGGTCTTTAGCTGGAAACACCATATATTTT. It is translated as CASRNTGSLAGNTIYF.

This clone appeared once. The rearrangement links TRBV19 to TRBJ1-1; tentatively, D is TRBD1 (5 bases). Trimming cost V 5 bases and J 0 bases, with 7 bases left between them. This CDR3 has 13 residues. Germline V lookup: CDR1 LNHDA, CDR2 SQIVND (reference sequence). The CDR3 DNA reads as TGTGCCAGTAGTCAGACAGTGAACACTGAAGCTTTCTTT. It specifies CASSQTVNTEAFF.

V is TRBV28 and J is TRBJ1-3; D uncertain. Trimming removed 7 bases at V and 0 bases at J, with 10 bases between. The CDR3 runs to 14 residues. Germline values: CDR1 MDHEN, CDR2 SYDVKM. This CDR3 is CASTLPVSGNTIYF. CDR3 nucleotide sequence: TGTGCCAGCACCCTACCGGTCTCTGGAAACACCATATATTTT.

The J gene is TRBJ1-1, the V gene TRBV7-9, with D hard to call. Looked up from germline, CDR1 is SEHNR and CDR2 is FQNEAQ (reference sequence). The CDR3 sequence is 12 residues long. Trimming left V 6 bases short and J 1 base short, with 6 bases between. The CDR3, as DNA: TGTGCCAGCAGGGGCGGGAACACTGAAGCTTTCTTT. Encoded protein: CASRGGNTEAFF. The variable domain in full, completed from reference TRBV7-9 and TRBJ1-1, reads DTGVSQNPRHKITKRGQNVTFRCDPISEHNRLYWYRQTLGQGPEFLTYFQNEAQLEKSRLLSDRFSAERPKGSFSTLEIQRTEQGDSAMYLCASRGGNTEAFFGQGTRLTVV.

The J gene is TRBJ2-3, the V gene TRBV2; 7 nucleotides align to TRBD2. With V trimmed by 11 bases and J by 1 base, 9 bases remained unmatched. The CDR3 runs to 14 residues. The germline V gene has CDR1 SNHLY and CDR2 FYNNEI. CDR3 protein: CASCGAGGTDTQYF. In DNA, the CDR3 is TGTGCCTCATGCGGGGCGGGGGGCACAGATACGCAGTATTTT.

This chain connects TRBV4-2 to TRBJ2-7; weak D call: TRBD2 (6 bases). This CDR3 is built from 18 residues. Germline CDR1 is LGHNA and CDR2 is YNFKEQ. With 0 bases removed from V and 7 bases from J, the gap between germline ends came to 25 bases. CDR3 amino acids: CASSQDHVISGSLGEQYF. The DNA of the CDR3 is TGTGCCAGCAGCCAAGATCATGTGATTAGCGGATCTCTAGGGGAGCAGTACTTC.

The chain recombines TRBV7-8 with TRBJ2-2; 8 nucleotides line up with TRBD2. There are 14 residues in the CDR3. Looked up from germline, CDR1 is SGHVS and CDR2 is FQNEAQ. CDR3 in DNA: TGTGCTAGCCAGCATAGCGGGGACGTCGGGGAGCTGTTTTTT. It is translated as CASQHSGDVGELFF.

The V and J genes are TRBV4-2 and TRBJ2-5; 9 bases are shared with TRBD2. The CDR3 contains 17 residues. V lost 0 bases, J lost 3 bases, and 8 bases stayed unmatched. Germline-derived CDR1 and CDR2 are LGHNA and YNFKEQ. This CDR3 is CASSQDSERGEEETQYF. CDR3 in DNA: TGTGCCAGCAGCCAAGATAGCGAGCGGGGGGAGGAAGAGACCCAGTACTTC.

The chain joins TRBV7-9 to TRBJ1-3; D is perhaps TRBD1 (6 bases). CDR1 is SEHNR and CDR2 is FQNEAQ in the germline V gene (reference sequence). Trimming removed 10 bases from V and 0 bases from J, with 13 bases in between. There are 14 residues in the CDR3. The CDR3 DNA follows: TGTGCCATCGGGGGCTCCTACTCTGGAAACACCATATATTTT. The encoded protein is CAIGGSYSGNTIYF. Variable domain in full (rest from reference TRBV7-9 and TRBJ1-3): DTGVSQNPRHKITKRGQNVTFRCDPISEHNRLYWYRQTLGQGPEFLTYFQNEAQLEKSRLLSDRFSAERPKGSFSTLEIQRTEQGDSAMYLCAIGGSYSGNTIYFGEGSWLTVV.

The V gene is TRBV11-2, the J gene TRBJ2-7, with D uncertain. The germline CDR1 and CDR2 sequences are SGHAT and FQNNGV. With 4 bases removed from V and 10 bases from J, the gap between germline ends came to 11 bases. CDR3 length: 11 amino acids. The CDR3 nucleotides read TGTGCCAGCAGCTCCTCCGATCGCCAGTACTTC. This codes for CASSSSDRQYF.

The chain employs TRBV14 and TRBJ1-6; D call uncertain. The CDR3 sequence is 15 residues long. Per the germline V gene, CDR1 is SGHDN and CDR2 is FVKESK. Trimming removed 1 base from V and 4 bases from J, with 8 bases in between. The CDR3, as DNA: TGTGCCAGCAGCCAAGGTTCTCGTTATAATTCACCCCTCCACTTT. This gives the protein CASSQGSRYNSPLHF.

This chain links TRBV2 with TRBJ2-2; tentatively, D is TRBD2 (5 bases). Germline assignment: CDR1 SNHLY and CDR2 FYNNEI. With 6 bases removed from V and 4 bases from J, the gap between germline ends came to 12 bases. The CDR3 extends over 14 amino acids. The CDR3 coding sequence is TGTGCCAGCAGGAACGCTGAGGGCACCGGGGAGCTGTTTTTT. It encodes CASRNAEGTGELFF.

The chain combines TRBV6-5 with TRBJ1-1; D not certain. Trimming removed 5 bases from V and 9 bases from J, with 10 bases in between. CDR3 length: 11 amino acids. Per the germline V gene, CDR1 is MNHEY and CDR2 is SVGAGI. As DNA, the CDR3 is TGTGCCAGCAGTACTACAGCGAAAGCTTTCTTT. Translating gives CASSTTAKAFF.

The chain recombines TRBV7-9 with TRBJ1-2, with TRBD1 matching over 7 bases. Germline CDR1 SEHNR, CDR2 FQNEAQ (reference sequence). This CDR3 contains 11 residues. V trimming: 7 bases; J trimming: 8 bases; junction bases outside the gene matches: 4. Here the CDR3 reads CASKTGRGYTF. CDR3 sequence (DNA): TGTGCCAGCAAGACAGGGAGGGGCTACACCTTC.

The count of this clone is one. The chain combines TRBV5-1 with TRBJ1-6, with 9 bases lining up with TRBD1. The CDR3 consists of 17 residues. With 6 bases clipped from V and 0 bases from J, the junction kept 7 bases outside the gene matches. From germline, CDR1 is SGHRS and CDR2 YFSETQ. The CDR3 loop reads CASNPGTGSSYNSPLHF. The CDR3 DNA reads as TGCGCCAGCAACCCCGGGACAGGGAGCTCCTATAATTCACCCCTCCACTTT.